Shown below are 26 T cell receptor beta chains from a single sample sequenced in a study of blood T cells in healthy people across ages. Alongside a J-beta primer mix, a sample-barcoded 5' primer served in a second PCR lasting about 7 to 12 cycles. TCRdb re-called the 5' RACE reads with MiXCR, one entry per CDR3 protein. The sample contains a few hundred thousand distinct CDR3 sequences, about 27% of which appear only once. This sample also appeared in a second study, on T cells of mothers and their children.

Source material: blood. Every receptor here comes from a boy younger than 10 in good health.

In this sample, this clonotype turned up a few times. The chain joins TRBV10-3 to TRBJ2-5; D is perhaps TRBD1 (5 bases). TRBJ2-7 matches the DNA end more closely, so the J call is doubtful. The CDR3 has 13 amino acids. Germline V gives CDR1 ENHRY, CDR2 SYGVKD. CDR3 sequence: CAITGRVHDEQYF. Here the CDR3 DNA reads TGTGCCATCACAGGCAGGGTTCACGACGAGCAGTACTTC.

The chain combines TRBV12-3 or TRBV12-4 with TRBJ2-1, with 8 nucleotides matching TRBD2. The J call is doubtful: the DNA matches TRBJ2-5 better. CDR3 length: 17 amino acids. CDR3 DNA: TGTGCCAGCAGTTTAATGGGGGTAGCGGGGACCTCTGGGACCCAGTACTTC. This gives the protein CASSLMGVAGTSGTQYF.

This rearrangement joins TRBV11-2 to TRBJ1-1; a weak D match, TRBD1 (6 bases). The CDR3 is 16 amino acids. The V gene's germline CDR1 is SGHAT and CDR2 FQNNGV. V dropped 4 bases and J dropped 6 bases, with 21 bases sitting between them. CDR3 amino acids: CASSSLTGTPGAEAFF. For the CDR3, the DNA is TGTGCCAGCAGCTCCCTAACAGGGACCCCGGGGGCTGAAGCTTTCTTT.

V usage is TRBV14 and J usage is TRBJ1-1; D is possibly TRBD1 (5 bases). V lost 1 base to trimming and J lost 4 bases, with 10 bases between them. CDR1 is SGHDN, CDR2 FVKESK, per germline. The CDR3 consists of 14 residues. As DNA, the CDR3 is TGTGCCAGCAGCCAAGTGGTGGGGACCACTGAAGCTTTCTTT. Protein: CASSQVVGTTEAFF.

In its sample, this clonotype was seen many times. J is TRBJ2-5 and V is TRBV4-3; either TRBD1 or TRBD2 may fit D (5 bases each). Germline CDR1 and CDR2: LGHNA and YSLEER. The CDR3 is made up of 16 amino acids. Between the trimmed V and J ends, which lost 0 bases and 7 bases, there was a span of 18 bases. CDR3 coding DNA: TGCGCCAGCAGCCAAGAGTTCCGAGCGAGGGGCGGGACCCAGTACTTC. Translating it yields CASSQEFRARGGTQYF.

The V gene is TRBV6-5, the J gene TRBJ2-5; the D is unclear. The CDR3 length is 14 residues. Germline assignment: CDR1 MNHEY and CDR2 SVGAGI. Trimming took 2 bases from V and 1 from J, leaving 8 bases between them. CDR3 bases: TGTGCCAGCAGTTACAGGTGGGGCCAAGAGACCCAGTACTTC. Amino acids: CASSYRWGQETQYF.

This chain uses TRBV10-3 with TRBJ2-5; D remains ambiguous. The germline V gene has CDR1 ENHRY and CDR2 SYGVKD. This CDR3 is built from 13 residues. V lost 6 bases and J 5 bases, leaving 13 bases between the germline ends. The CDR3 loop is CAISAQAPETQYF. The CDR3 nucleotides are TGTGCCATCAGCGCCCAAGCTCCGGAGACCCAGTACTTC.

The chain links TRBV20-1 to TRBJ2-7, with D possibly matching TRBD2 (5 bases). The CDR3 is made up of 13 amino acids. The ends were cut back, 2 bases at V and 7 bases at J, with 15 bases in the middle. In germline, CDR1 is DFQATT, CDR2 SNEGSKA (reference sequence). CDR3 in DNA: TGCAGTGCTAGACCCCCATTAGGGAGAGAGCAGTACTTC. Protein product: CSARPPLGREQYF.

This clonotype came up many times. The rearrangement joins TRBV7-8 to TRBJ1-4; TRBD1 matches 12 bases. This CDR3 contains 15 residues. V was pared by 5 bases and J by 7 bases, with 5 bases of the junction left unmatched. Germline V gene data show CDR1 as SGHVS and CDR2 as FQNEAQ. The CDR3 bases are TGTGCCAGCAGCCCAGGGACAGGGGGCCTTGAAAAACTGTTTTTT. Its protein product is CASSPGTGGLEKLFF.

This clonotype was observed a handful of times. This sequence joins TRBV20-1 and TRBJ2-7, with 7 bases matching TRBD1. The trim removed 3 bases at V and 1 base at J, leaving 6 bases unmatched. Germline V gene lookup returns CDR1 DFQATT and CDR2 SNEGSKA (reference sequence). This CDR3 is built from 14 residues. The CDR3 DNA reads as TGCAGTGCTAGGGTACCGGGACAGTCCTACGAGCAGTACTTC. Its protein is CSARVPGQSYEQYF.

The chain uses TRBV6-1 and TRBJ2-4, with a weak D call TRBD1 (6 bases). Trimming stripped 2 bases from V and 7 bases from J, with 15 bases between. This CDR3 comprises 15 residues. Germline V gene sequence: CDR1 MNHNS, CDR2 SASEGT. The CDR3 DNA reads as TGTGCCAGCAGTGAATTTTGGGGGCTTGTTAACATTCAGTACTTC. Protein sequence: CASSEFWGLVNIQYF.

The chain is built from TRBV7-6 and TRBJ2-7; D might be TRBD1 or TRBD2, each matching 5 bases. The CDR3 runs 15 residues. The V gene's germline CDR1 is SGHVS and CDR2 FNYEAQ. The V end was cut by 5 bases, the J end by 3 bases, with 17 bases between. CDR3 in DNA: TGTGCCAGCAGCCCCTATCGGGGCCGGGTCTACGAGCAGTACTTC. This gives the protein CASSPYRGRVYEQYF.

This clonotype was counted many times. The gene calls are TRBV4-3 and TRBJ2-2, with D possibly matching TRBD1 (6 bases). V lost 0 bases and J 5 bases, leaving 7 bases between the germline ends. Germline CDR1 LGHNA, CDR2 YSLEER. The CDR3 runs to 14 residues. DNA of the CDR3: TGCGCCAGCAGCCAAGATAGGGGGACCGGGGAGCTGTTTTTT. Its translation: CASSQDRGTGELFF.

This clonotype occurred a few times. The V call is TRBV4-2, the J call TRBJ1-5, with D possibly being TRBD1 (5 bases). CDR1 is LGHNA, CDR2 YNFKEQ, per germline. This CDR3 contains 14 residues. V lost 0 bases and J lost 3, with 6 bases in between. Written as DNA, the CDR3 is TGTGCCAGCAGCCAAGATGGACACAATCAGCCCCAGCATTTT. Translated: CASSQDGHNQPQHF.

J is TRBJ1-4 and V is TRBV3-1; D remains unclear. V gave up 2 bases and J gave up 7 bases, with 8 bases separating them. Germline V CDR1 and CDR2: LGHDT, YNNKEL (reference sequence). This CDR3 has 13 residues. The CDR3 region is CASSQLESEKLFF. The CDR3 DNA follows: TGTGCCAGCAGCCAACTCGAATCTGAAAAACTGTTTTTT.

This clonotype was seen a few times. This chain connects TRBV29-1 to TRBJ1-3, with D tentatively TRBD1 (6 bases). In germline, CDR1 is SQVTM, CDR2 ANQGSEA. CDR3 length: 15 residues. Deletions cut 1 base from V and 1 base from J, with 11 bases between. The CDR3 sequence is CSVEVRGSSGNTIYF. As DNA, the CDR3 is TGCAGCGTTGAAGTCAGGGGTTCGTCTGGAAACACCATATATTTT.

This clonotype has a handful of counts. The chain recombines TRBV10-2 with TRBJ1-1, with a tentative D call TRBD1 (5 bases). The germline V gene has CDR1 WSHSY and CDR2 SAAADI. The CDR3 sequence is 15 residues long. V was cut by 5 bases and J by 1 base, with 14 bases left in between. CDR3 nucleotides: TGCGCCAGCAGTCTGGGGCCGCTGAGGAACACTGAAGCTTTCTTT. Its protein is CASSLGPLRNTEAFF.

About this clonotype: Germline and junction disagree at one end, which may indicate a read error. The rearrangement links TRBV7-9 to TRBJ1-2; D remains unclear. The germline gives CDR1 SEHNR, CDR2 FQNEAQ (reference sequence). The CDR3 extends over 13 amino acids. As DNA, the CDR3 is TGTGCCCACGCCGCGGGTGATAACTACGGCTACACCTTC. Protein: CAHAAGDNYGYTF.

This clonotype showed up just a few times. This chain links TRBV5-1 with TRBJ2-7; D is unresolved. The CDR3 covers 13 residues. Trimming stripped 2 bases from V and 4 bases from J, with 10 bases between. Germline V lookup: CDR1 SGHRS, CDR2 YFSETQ. CDR3 nucleotides: TGCGCCAGCAGCTTCGGTAAGGGTTACGAGCAGTACTTC. Translating it yields CASSFGKGYEQYF.

The sample holds many counts of this clonotype. V is TRBV7-2 and J is TRBJ2-5; TRBD2 aligns across 8 bases. There are 13 residues in the CDR3. CDR1 is SGHTA and CDR2 is FQGNSA in the germline V gene. With V trimmed by 5 bases and J by 5 bases, 4 bases remained unmatched. The CDR3 spells CASSAGGWETQYF. As DNA, the CDR3 is TGTGCCAGCAGCGCGGGGGGCTGGGAGACCCAGTACTTC.

This clonotype was seen only a few times. V is TRBV27 and J is TRBJ2-7; D may match TRBD1 or TRBD2 (5 bases each). Germline V gene lookup returns CDR1 MNHEY and CDR2 SMNVEV (reference sequence). This CDR3 contains 12 residues. V gave up 8 bases and J gave up 10 bases, with 18 bases separating them. The CDR3 nucleotides are TGTGCCAGCTCCTCTGAGGGCAGGGCCCAGTACTTC. Its protein is CASSSEGRAQYF.

The J gene is TRBJ2-5, the V gene TRBV7-2; D might be TRBD2 (5 bases). The CDR3 sequence is 14 residues long. The V gene lost 7 bases and the J gene lost 4 bases, with 16 bases spanning the gap. Looked up from germline, CDR1 is SGHTA and CDR2 is FQGNSA. This chain's CDR3 is CASTARTRRETQYF. The DNA for the CDR3 is TGTGCCAGCACAGCTAGAACTAGGAGAGAGACCCAGTACTTC.

This chain connects TRBV14 to TRBJ2-2; D unclear. V gave up 0 bases and J gave up 1 base, with 9 bases separating them. In germline, CDR1 is SGHDN, CDR2 FVKESK. The CDR3 length is 16 residues. The chain's CDR3 is CASSQDYQRNTGELFF. The CDR3 DNA is TGTGCCAGCAGCCAAGATTACCAGAGGAACACCGGGGAGCTGTTTTTT.

This clonotype appeared a single time. The chain recombines TRBV28 with TRBJ2-3; no firm D call. Germline V gene data show CDR1 as MDHEN and CDR2 as SYDVKM. V was cut by 4 bases and J by 2 bases, with 7 bases left in between. The CDR3 contains 13 residues. The CDR3 DNA follows: TGTGCCAGCAGTTCTCCCCCCACAGATACGCAGTATTTT. It codes for CASSSPPTDTQYF.

This chain uses TRBV5-1 with TRBJ1-6, with 7 nucleotides matching TRBD1. Germline CDR1 SGHRS, CDR2 YFSETQ. The junction had 9 bases not matched to a gene; V was cut back by 0 bases and J by 9 bases. The CDR3 sequence is 16 residues long. CDR3 bases: TGCGCCAGCAGCTTGGAGCATTCAGGGGGAAGTTCACCCCTCCACTTT. The encoded protein is CASSLEHSGGSSPLHF.

V and J are TRBV5-1 and TRBJ1-3; D gene uncertain. The V end was cut by 1 base, the J end by 0 bases, with 8 bases between. This CDR3 comprises 15 residues. Germline V gives CDR1 SGHRS, CDR2 YFSETQ. CDR3 DNA sequence: TGCGCCAGCAGCTTGCGCGGAGGCTCTGGAAACACCATATATTTT. Its translation: CASSLRGGSGNTIYF. Supplemented by reference TRBV5-1 and TRBJ1-3, the full variable domain reads KAGVTQTPRYLIKTRGQQVTLSCSPISGHRSVSWYQQTPGQGLQFLFEYFSETQRNKGNFPGRFSGRQFSNSRSEMNVSTLELGDSALYLCASSLRGGSGNTIYFGEGSWLTVV.